Below, 7 T cell receptor beta chains from the same sample are listed, as sequenced in a study of T cells in Graves' hyperthyroidism and ophthalmopathy. TCR beta CDR3 regions were amplified from RNA transcripts. HTBI primers drove first-round RT-PCR of the TCR CDR3. TCRdb processed the multiplex PCR reads anew with MiXCR; each CDR3 protein has one entry. The sample holds some 340,000 distinct CDR3 sequences, roughly 13% seen once. Specimen: blood. The receptor source for this set is a woman in her thirties or forties with Graves' ophthalmopathy.

This clonotype was seen repeatedly, ten times or more. The chain couples TRBV20-1 to TRBJ1-1; unclear D gene. CDR3 size: 12 residues. Trimming removed 3 bases at V and 2 bases at J, with 7 bases between. The V gene's germline CDR1 is DFQATT and CDR2 SNEGSKA (reference sequence). The CDR3 bases are TGCAGTGCTAGTCGCAGAAACACTGAAGCTTTCTTT. Translating gives CSASRRNTEAFF.

This clonotype appeared many times. V usage is TRBV28 and J usage is TRBJ1-2; weak D call: TRBD1 (5 bases). Trimming pared 5 bases from V and 4 bases from J, leaving 17 bases between. The CDR3 spans 15 residues. Germline assignment: CDR1 MDHEN and CDR2 SYDVKM. The CDR3 bases are TGTGCCAGCAGTCCCCCGTCGGGGGGGACCTATGGCTACACCTTC. It codes for CASSPPSGGTYGYTF.

V is TRBV7-9 and J is TRBJ2-2; D is unclear. Germline CDR1 is SEHNR and CDR2 is FQNEAQ (reference sequence). Between the trimmed V and J ends, which lost 5 bases and 4 bases, there was a span of 11 bases. This CDR3 comprises 14 residues. The CDR3 spells CASSLDTATGELFF. CDR3 nucleotides: TGTGCCAGCAGCCTTGACACTGCCACCGGGGAGCTGTTTTTT.

The gene calls are TRBV3-1 and TRBJ1-1; D is possibly TRBD1 (5 bases). Deletions cut 1 base from V and 3 bases from J, with 12 bases between. Germline CDR1 reads LGHDT; CDR2 reads YNNKEL (reference sequence). The CDR3 contains 15 residues. CDR3 sequence (DNA): TGTGCCAGCAGCCAAGTGGGAGGGGCTGACACTGAAGCTTTCTTT. It specifies CASSQVGGADTEAFF.

This clonotype occurred many times. V gene TRBV12-3 or TRBV12-4 combines with J gene TRBJ2-3; 7 bases match TRBD1. The CDR3 is 16 residues long. V trimming: 5 bases; J trimming: 1 base; junction bases outside the gene matches: 9. In nucleotides, the CDR3 is TGTGCCAGCAGTCGACAGGGACGAAGGGGCACAGATACGCAGTATTTT. Residues: CASSRQGRRGTDTQYF.

The chain links TRBV4-3 to TRBJ1-1, with a possible D match to TRBD1 (6 bases). This CDR3 has 15 amino acids. Germline V gene lookup returns CDR1 LGHNA and CDR2 YSLEER. Trimming took 1 base from V and 6 from J, leaving 15 bases between them. CDR3 bases: TGCGCCAGCAGCCAAGGGTGGACAGTGATCCCTGAAGCTTTCTTT. Protein sequence: CASSQGWTVIPEAFF.

This clonotype was picked up a small number of times. V usage is TRBV20-1 and J usage is TRBJ2-2, with D tentatively TRBD2 (6 bases). The V and J ends lost 2 bases and 7 bases respectively, with 14 bases between them. The CDR3 is made up of 14 amino acids. The V gene's germline CDR1 is DFQATT and CDR2 SNEGSKA (reference sequence). The CDR3 protein is CSARKVGGIGELFF. The DNA for the CDR3 is TGCAGTGCTAGAAAGGTGGGGGGTATCGGGGAGCTGTTTTTT.